The clone carrying this T cell receptor beta chain was observed a few times. This sample is drawn from a study of shared clonotypes between healthy human individuals. Deep level was the assay's run setting. The authors distributed each subset's genomic DNA evenly over several immunoSEQ plates. Scientists sequenced DNA from unsorted PBMC on ten immunoSEQ deep assay plates. Clones were read by immunoSEQ multiplex PCR, and TCRdb kept only the in-frame ones, dropping some. The data contain fewer than 650,000 clones, around 78% of them singletons. Donors comprised only Caucasian adults living in Nashville, Tennessee. The sequencing input was PBMCs. This TCR derives from a woman aged 40 to 50 in good health. Some clones in this sample may be carry-over from other donors' samples.

CDR3 nucleotide sequence: TGTGCCAGCTCAACGGGACCTAACCGGGTAGATACGCAGTATTTT. This gives the protein CASSTGPNRVDTQYF. The V gene is TRBV18, the J gene TRBJ2-3; D is perhaps TRBD1 or TRBD2 (5 bases each). Trimming shortened V by 5 bases and J by 5 bases, and 17 bases separated the two germline ends. Looked up from germline, CDR1 is KGHSH and CDR2 is LQKENI. The CDR3 length is 15 residues.